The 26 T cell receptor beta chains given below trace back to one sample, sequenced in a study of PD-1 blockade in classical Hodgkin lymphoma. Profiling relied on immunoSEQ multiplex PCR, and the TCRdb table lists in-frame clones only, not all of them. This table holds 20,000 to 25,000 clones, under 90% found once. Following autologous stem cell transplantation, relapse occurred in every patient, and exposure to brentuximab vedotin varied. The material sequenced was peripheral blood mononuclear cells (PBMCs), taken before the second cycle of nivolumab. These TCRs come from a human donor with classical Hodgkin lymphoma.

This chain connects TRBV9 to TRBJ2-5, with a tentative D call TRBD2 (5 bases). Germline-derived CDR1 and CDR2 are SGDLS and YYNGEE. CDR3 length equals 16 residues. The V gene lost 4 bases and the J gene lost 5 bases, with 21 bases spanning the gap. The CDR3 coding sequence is TGTGCCAGCAGCCCCCGACTATTAGTGGTTGGGGAGACCCAGTACTTC. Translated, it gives CASSPRLLVVGETQYF. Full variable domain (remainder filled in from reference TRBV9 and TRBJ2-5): DSGVTQTPKHLITATGQRVTLRCSPRSGDLSVYWYQQSLDQGLQFLIQYYNGEERAKGNILERFSAQQFPDLHSELNLSSLELGDSALYFCASSPRLLVVGETQYFGPGTRLLVL.

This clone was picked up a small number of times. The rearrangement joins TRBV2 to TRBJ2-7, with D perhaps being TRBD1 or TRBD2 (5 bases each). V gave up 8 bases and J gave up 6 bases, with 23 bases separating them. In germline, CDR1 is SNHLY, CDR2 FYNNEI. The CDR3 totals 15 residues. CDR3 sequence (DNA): TGTGCCAGCTTCCTTTCGGCGGCTACGAGGGGCGAGCAGTACTTC. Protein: CASFLSAATRGEQYF.

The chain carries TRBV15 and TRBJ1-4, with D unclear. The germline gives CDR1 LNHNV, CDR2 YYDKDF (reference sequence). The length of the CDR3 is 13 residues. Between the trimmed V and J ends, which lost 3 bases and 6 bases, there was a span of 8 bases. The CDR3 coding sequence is TGTGCCACCAGCAGCCGGTTAGATGAAAAACTGTTTTTT. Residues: CATSSRLDEKLFF.

For the CDR3, the DNA is TGTGCCAGCAAAAACCGGGACAGGGAGGAAGAGCAGTACTTC. Protein: CASKNRDREEEQYF. V gene TRBV6-1 combines with J gene TRBJ2-7, with TRBD1 identical over 9 bases. Germline V gives CDR1 MNHNS, CDR2 SASEGT. This CDR3 has 14 amino acids. Trimming cost V 7 bases and J 7 bases; bases outside gene matches: 11.

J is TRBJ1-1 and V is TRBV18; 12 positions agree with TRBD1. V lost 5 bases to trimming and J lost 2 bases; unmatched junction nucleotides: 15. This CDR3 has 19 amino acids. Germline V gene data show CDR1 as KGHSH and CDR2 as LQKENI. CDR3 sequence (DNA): TGTGCCAGCTCATCGCGCCGGGGACAGGGGGCTTTTCGAAACACTGAAGCTTTCTTT. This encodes CASSSRRGQGAFRNTEAFF.

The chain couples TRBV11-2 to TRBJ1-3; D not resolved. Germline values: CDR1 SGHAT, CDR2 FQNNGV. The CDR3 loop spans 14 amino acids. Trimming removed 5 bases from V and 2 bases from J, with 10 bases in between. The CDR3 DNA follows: TGTGCCAGCAGCCCCGGGAGTACTGGAAACACCATATATTTT. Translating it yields CASSPGSTGNTIYF.

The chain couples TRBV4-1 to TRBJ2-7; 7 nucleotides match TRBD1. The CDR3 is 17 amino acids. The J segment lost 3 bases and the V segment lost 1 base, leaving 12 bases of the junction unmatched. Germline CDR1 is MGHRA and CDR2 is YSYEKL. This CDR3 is CASSQVRDSQNFYEQYF. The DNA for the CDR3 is TGCGCCAGCAGCCAAGTTCGGGACAGCCAAAATTTCTACGAGCAGTACTTC.

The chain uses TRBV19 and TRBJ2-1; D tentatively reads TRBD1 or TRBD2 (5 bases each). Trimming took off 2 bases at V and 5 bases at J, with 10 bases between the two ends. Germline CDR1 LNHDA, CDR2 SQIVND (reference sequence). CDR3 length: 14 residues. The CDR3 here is CASSITWGNNEQFF. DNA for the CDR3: TGTGCCAGTAGTATAACGTGGGGGAACAATGAGCAGTTCTTC.

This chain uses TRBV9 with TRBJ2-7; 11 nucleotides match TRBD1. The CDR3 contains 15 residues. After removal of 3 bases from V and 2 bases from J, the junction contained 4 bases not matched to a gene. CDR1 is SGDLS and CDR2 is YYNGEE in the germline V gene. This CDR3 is CASSAGQGVPYEQYF. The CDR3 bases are TGTGCCAGCAGCGCGGGACAGGGGGTACCCTACGAGCAGTACTTC.

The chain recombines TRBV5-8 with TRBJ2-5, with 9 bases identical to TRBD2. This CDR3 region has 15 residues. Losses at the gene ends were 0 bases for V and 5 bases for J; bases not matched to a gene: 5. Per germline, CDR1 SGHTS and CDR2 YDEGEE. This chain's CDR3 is CASSLAGLAHETQYF. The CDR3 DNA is TGTGCCAGCAGCTTGGCGGGACTAGCACATGAGACCCAGTACTTC.

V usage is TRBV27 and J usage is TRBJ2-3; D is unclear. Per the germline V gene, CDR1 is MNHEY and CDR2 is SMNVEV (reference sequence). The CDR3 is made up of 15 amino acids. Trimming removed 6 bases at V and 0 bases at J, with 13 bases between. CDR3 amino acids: CASSLSLTSTDTQYF. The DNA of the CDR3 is TGTGCCAGCAGCCTATCCCTAACAAGCACAGATACGCAGTATTTT.

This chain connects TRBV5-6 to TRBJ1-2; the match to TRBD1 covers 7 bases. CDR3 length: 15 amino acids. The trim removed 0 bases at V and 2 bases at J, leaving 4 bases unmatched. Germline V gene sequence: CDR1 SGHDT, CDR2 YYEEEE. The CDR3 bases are TGTGCCAGCAGCTTGGGGACAGGCGGAAACTATGGCTACACCTTC. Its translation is CASSLGTGGNYGYTF.

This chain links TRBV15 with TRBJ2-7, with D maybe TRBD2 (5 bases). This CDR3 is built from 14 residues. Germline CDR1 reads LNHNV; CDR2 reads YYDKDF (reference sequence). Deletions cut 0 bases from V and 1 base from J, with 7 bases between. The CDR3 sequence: CATSRDRGSYEQYF. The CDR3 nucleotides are TGTGCCACCAGCAGAGATAGAGGGTCCTACGAGCAGTACTTC.

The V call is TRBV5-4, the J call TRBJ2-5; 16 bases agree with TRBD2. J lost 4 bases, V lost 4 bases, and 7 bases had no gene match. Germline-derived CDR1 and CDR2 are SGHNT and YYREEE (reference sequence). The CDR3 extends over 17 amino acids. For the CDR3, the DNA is TGTGCCAGCAGCGTGGGGACTAGCGGGGGGGCAGGAGAGACCCAGTACTTC. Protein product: CASSVGTSGGAGETQYF.

The CDR3 spells CAISESGQANEKLFF. The CDR3 coding sequence is TGTGCCATCAGTGAGTCCGGACAGGCTAATGAAAAACTGTTTTTT. J is TRBJ1-4 and V is TRBV10-3, with 7 bases identical to TRBD1. The germline V gene encodes CDR1 ENHRY and CDR2 SYGVKD. The CDR3 spans 15 residues. V lost 0 bases and J lost 3; bases outside the gene matches: 1.

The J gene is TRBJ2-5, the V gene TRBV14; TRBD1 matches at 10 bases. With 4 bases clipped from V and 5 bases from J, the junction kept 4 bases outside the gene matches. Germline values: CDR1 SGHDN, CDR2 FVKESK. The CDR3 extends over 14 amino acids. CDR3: CASSPGQGIETQYF. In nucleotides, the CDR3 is TGTGCCAGCAGCCCGGGACAGGGGATCGAGACCCAGTACTTC.

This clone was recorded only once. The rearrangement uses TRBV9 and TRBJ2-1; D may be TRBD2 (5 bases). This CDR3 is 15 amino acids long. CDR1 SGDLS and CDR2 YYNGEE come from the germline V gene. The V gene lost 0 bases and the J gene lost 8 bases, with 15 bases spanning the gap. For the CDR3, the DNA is TGTGCCAGCAGCGTAGGGGAACTAGTAGTCGATGAGCAGTTCTTC. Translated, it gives CASSVGELVVDEQFF. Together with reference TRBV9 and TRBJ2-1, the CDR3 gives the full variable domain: DSGVTQTPKHLITATGQRVTLRCSPRSGDLSVYWYQQSLDQGLQFLIQYYNGEERAKGNILERFSAQQFPDLHSELNLSSLELGDSALYFCASSVGELVVDEQFFGPGTRLTVL.

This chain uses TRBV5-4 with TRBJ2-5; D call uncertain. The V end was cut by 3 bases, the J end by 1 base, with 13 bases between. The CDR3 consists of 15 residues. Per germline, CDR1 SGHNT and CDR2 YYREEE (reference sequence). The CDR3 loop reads CASSSDVGFQETQYF. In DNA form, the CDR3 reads TGTGCCAGCAGCTCAGACGTCGGTTTCCAAGAGACCCAGTACTTC. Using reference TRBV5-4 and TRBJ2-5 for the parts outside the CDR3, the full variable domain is ETGVTQSPTHLIKTRGQQVTLRCSSQSGHNTVSWYQQALGQGPQFIFQYYREEENGRGNFPPRFSGLQFPNYSSELNVNALELDDSALYLCASSSDVGFQETQYFGPGTRLLVL.

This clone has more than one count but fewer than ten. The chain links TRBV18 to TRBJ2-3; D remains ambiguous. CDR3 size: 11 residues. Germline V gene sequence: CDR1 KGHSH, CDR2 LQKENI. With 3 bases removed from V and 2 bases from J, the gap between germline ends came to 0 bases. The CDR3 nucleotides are TGTGCCAGCTCACCCACAGATACGCAGTATTTT. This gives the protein CASSPTDTQYF.

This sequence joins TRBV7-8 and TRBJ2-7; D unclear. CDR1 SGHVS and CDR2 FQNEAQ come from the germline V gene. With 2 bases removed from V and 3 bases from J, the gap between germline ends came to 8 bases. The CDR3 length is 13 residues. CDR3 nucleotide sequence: TGTGCCAGCAGCTTATCAGACGGCTACGAGCAGTACTTC. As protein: CASSLSDGYEQYF.

This CDR3 is CASSAKGPGVTEAFF. The DNA of the CDR3 is TGTGCCAGCAGTGCTAAAGGGCCTGGGGTCACTGAAGCTTTCTTT. The V and J genes are TRBV6-1 and TRBJ1-1, with unresolved D. V was trimmed by 4 bases and J by 4 bases, leaving 16 bases between them. Germline CDR1 and CDR2: MNHNS and SASEGT. CDR3 length: 15 amino acids.

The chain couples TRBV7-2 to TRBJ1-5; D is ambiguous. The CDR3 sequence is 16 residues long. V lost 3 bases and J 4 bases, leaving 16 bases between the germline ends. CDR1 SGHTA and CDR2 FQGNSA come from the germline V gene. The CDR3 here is CASSLERAGPNQPQHF. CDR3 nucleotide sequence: TGTGCCAGCAGCTTGGAGAGGGCCGGACCAAATCAGCCCCAGCATTTT.

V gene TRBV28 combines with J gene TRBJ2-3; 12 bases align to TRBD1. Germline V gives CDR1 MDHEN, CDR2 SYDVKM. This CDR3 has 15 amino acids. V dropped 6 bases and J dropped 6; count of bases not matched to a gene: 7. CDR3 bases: TGTGCCAGCAGAACCGGGACAGGGGGCAAGGATACGCAGTATTTT. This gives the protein CASRTGTGGKDTQYF.

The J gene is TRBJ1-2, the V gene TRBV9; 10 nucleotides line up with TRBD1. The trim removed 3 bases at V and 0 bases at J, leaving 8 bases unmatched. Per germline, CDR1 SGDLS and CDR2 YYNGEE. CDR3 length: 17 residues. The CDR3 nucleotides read TGTGCCAGCAGCGCGGGATTGGGACAGGGGCCTAACTATGGCTACACCTTC. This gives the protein CASSAGLGQGPNYGYTF.

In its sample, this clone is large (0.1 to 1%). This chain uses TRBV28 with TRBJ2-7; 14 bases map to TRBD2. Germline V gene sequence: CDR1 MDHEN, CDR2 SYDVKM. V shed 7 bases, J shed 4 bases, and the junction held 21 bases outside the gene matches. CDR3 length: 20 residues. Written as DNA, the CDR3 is TGTGCCAGCAATTTTCGCCCCGGACTAGCGGGAGGAATGATTCGGTACGAGCAGTACTTC. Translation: CASNFRPGLAGGMIRYEQYF.

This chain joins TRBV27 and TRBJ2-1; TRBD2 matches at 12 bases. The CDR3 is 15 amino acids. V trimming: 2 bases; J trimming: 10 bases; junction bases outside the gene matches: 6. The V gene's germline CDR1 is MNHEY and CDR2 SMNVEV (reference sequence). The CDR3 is CASSLLAGGPGEQFF. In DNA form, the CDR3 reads TGTGCCAGCAGTTTACTAGCGGGAGGGCCGGGGGAGCAGTTCTTC.